The T cell receptor (beta chain) described here comes from a study of blood T cell repertoires in COVID-19. On the study more broadly: The cDNA or gDNA used as material had been derived from T cells, B-cell-depleted T cells, or PBMCs.

Only in-frame clones appear in the TCRdb table, and some are missing; sequencing was by immunoSEQ multiplex PCR. The data contain fewer than 150,000 clones, 65% to 80% of them singletons. The receptor was isolated from a human donor with acute or convalescent COVID-19. The donor label of this sample is uncertain. Sequenced material: peripheral blood.

The CDR3 DNA reads TGTGCCAGCAGCCAAGAGCGGGGGGAACAAGAGACCCAGTACTTC. This encodes CASSQERGEQETQYF. V and J are TRBV7-7 and TRBJ2-5; TRBD2 aligns across 9 bases. The CDR3 has 15 amino acids. The V gene end was trimmed by 5 bases and the J gene end by 2 bases; junction bases not matched to a gene: 6. Germline CDR1 and CDR2: SSHAT and FNYEAQ (reference sequence).